One sample yielded the 15 T cell receptor beta chains listed below, sequenced in a study of blood T cell repertoires in COVID-19. Sequenced by immunoSEQ multiplex PCR; TCRdb stores in-frame clones only, minus some. The table records 250,000 or so clones, approximately 85% of them present only once. The sequenced material came from PBMCs or T cells enriched from blood (not recorded which). The receptors here all came from a woman between 50 and 59 years old who had been exposed to COVID-19.

The V call is TRBV21-1, the J call TRBJ2-3; TRBD1, the table's D call, lacks a check against the DNA. TRBV21-1 is annotated as a pseudogene. The CDR3 is made up of 14 amino acids. The CDR3 here is CASSAEAGLQTQYF. The CDR3 DNA reads as TGTGCCAGCAGCGCAGAGGCAGGGTTGCAAACGCAGTATTTT.

The chain couples TRBV9 to TRBJ2-5, with D maybe TRBD2 (6 bases). The CDR3 runs to 14 residues. V lost 0 bases, J lost 5 bases, and 11 bases lay in between. CDR1 and CDR2 (germline): SGDLS, YYNGEE. As DNA, the CDR3 is TGTGCCAGCAGCGTAGCTGATCGGGGGGAGACCCAGTACTTC. Encoded protein: CASSVADRGETQYF.

The rearrangement uses TRBV6-6 and TRBJ1-1, with 9 nucleotides matching TRBD1. V shed 2 bases, J shed 5 bases, and the junction held 3 bases outside the gene matches. The germline V gene encodes CDR1 MNHNY and CDR2 SVGAGI (reference sequence). This CDR3 contains 14 residues. CDR3 nucleotide sequence: TGTGCCAGCAGTTACACAGGGGGCGAGACTGAAGCTTTCTTT. Protein sequence: CASSYTGGETEAFF.

J is TRBJ2-3 and V is TRBV15, with TRBD2 matching 7 bases. The V and J ends lost 5 bases and 4 bases, in that order; junction bases with no gene match: 12. The CDR3 spans 16 residues. Per the germline V gene, CDR1 is LNHNV and CDR2 is YYDKDF (reference sequence). The CDR3, as DNA: TGTGCCACCAGCGGGCGGGGGTCTGCGAAGGCAGATACGCAGTATTTT. Translating gives CATSGRGSAKADTQYF.

This clone was observed a few times. V is TRBV6-5 and J is TRBJ1-6, with D perhaps matching TRBD1 (6 bases). This CDR3 has 14 residues. V was shortened by 5 bases and J by 10 bases, with 15 bases between the two germline ends. In germline, CDR1 is MNHEY, CDR2 SVGAGI. CDR3 amino acids: CASSPLTGPSPLHF. The CDR3 region has the DNA TGTGCCAGCAGTCCGTTGACAGGTCCCTCACCCCTCCACTTT.

The V gene is TRBV9, the J gene TRBJ1-1; D is undetermined. V shed 0 bases and J shed 3 bases, with 9 bases lying between them. Per the germline V gene, CDR1 is SGDLS and CDR2 is YYNGEE. This CDR3 spans 14 amino acids. The CDR3 DNA is TGTGCCAGCAGCGTAGATTCACGAGACACTGAAGCTTTCTTT. Residues: CASSVDSRDTEAFF.

The gene calls are TRBV5-1 and TRBJ1-1; D is unresolved. With 3 bases removed from V and 0 bases from J, the gap between germline ends came to 9 bases. The CDR3 sequence is 14 residues long. The germline V gene encodes CDR1 SGHRS and CDR2 YFSETQ. The CDR3 region has the DNA TGCGCCAGCAGCTCTGCCGGTATGAACACTGAAGCTTTCTTT. Translation gives CASSSAGMNTEAFF.

The V gene is TRBV9, the J gene TRBJ2-1, with D possibly matching TRBD2 (5 bases). V lost 1 base to trimming and J lost 6 bases, with 17 bases between them. The CDR3 runs to 16 residues. The germline gives CDR1 SGDLS, CDR2 YYNGEE. This CDR3 is CASSVSGSGWGNEQFF. In nucleotides, the CDR3 is TGTGCCAGCAGCGTAAGTGGGTCGGGGTGGGGCAATGAGCAGTTCTTC.

The V call is TRBV28, the J call TRBJ2-3, with D perhaps TRBD2 (6 bases). This CDR3 has 16 amino acids. CDR1 is MDHEN, CDR2 SYDVKM, per germline. Trimming left V 7 bases short and J 2 bases short, with 19 bases between. The CDR3 spells CASTTVGGAPTDTQYF. Here the CDR3 DNA reads TGTGCCAGCACCACCGTCGGCGGGGCGCCCACAGATACGCAGTATTTT. Using reference TRBV28 and TRBJ2-3 for the parts outside the CDR3, the full variable domain is DVKVTQSSRYLVKRTGEKVFLECVQDMDHENMFWYRQDPGLGLRLIYFSYDVKMKEKGDIPEGYSVSREKKERFSLILESASTNQTSMYLCASTTVGGAPTDTQYFGPGTRLTVL.

V gene TRBV5-1 combines with J gene TRBJ2-3; 9 nucleotides align to TRBD2. Germline loops: CDR1 SGHRS, CDR2 YFSETQ. This CDR3 spans 15 amino acids. The junction had 11 bases not matched to a gene; V was cut back by 6 bases and J by 6 bases. This CDR3 reads CASKRLADLMDTQYF. The CDR3 DNA reads TGCGCCAGCAAAAGACTAGCGGACCTCATGGATACGCAGTATTTT.

The chain combines TRBV29-1 with TRBJ2-3; no reliable D call. The CDR3 is made up of 14 amino acids. The V and J ends lost 4 bases and 0 bases respectively, with 11 bases between them. Germline V gene sequence: CDR1 SQVTM, CDR2 ANQGSEA. The CDR3 sequence is CSVAPGSSTDTQYF. As DNA, the CDR3 is TGCAGCGTTGCCCCCGGTTCTAGCACAGATACGCAGTATTTT.

This clone was seen only once. The chain combines TRBV10-2 with TRBJ1-3; 7 bases line up with TRBD1. V shed 6 bases and J 4 bases; nucleotides not matched to a gene: 9. The V gene's germline CDR1 is WSHSY and CDR2 SAAADI. The CDR3 contains 15 residues. DNA of the CDR3: TGCGCCAGCAGGCCTTCAGGGGGTGAAGGAAACACCATATATTTT. It translates to CASRPSGGEGNTIYF.

The chain employs TRBV6-1 and TRBJ1-1; 7 bases align to TRBD1. This CDR3 comprises 16 residues. Germline trimming cut 3 bases from V and 2 bases from J; bases unmatched to any gene: 9. Germline CDR1 and CDR2: MNHNS and SASEGT. CDR3 amino acids: CASSDVRGSYNTEAFF. DNA for the CDR3: TGTGCCAGCAGTGACGTCAGGGGGAGTTACAACACTGAAGCTTTCTTT.

This chain links TRBV10-2 with TRBJ2-5, with a tentative D call TRBD2 (6 bases). Germline CDR1 WSHSY, CDR2 SAAADI. This CDR3 comprises 13 residues. Trimming left V 3 bases short and J 5 bases short, with 10 bases between. CDR3 amino acids: CASSDAGRETQYF. The CDR3 DNA follows: TGCGCCAGCAGTGATGCGGGGAGGGAGACCCAGTACTTC.

CDR3 sequence: CASGTGGQYGYTF. The CDR3 bases are TGCGCCAGTGGGACAGGGGGCCAGTATGGCTACACCTTC. The chain employs TRBV10-2 and TRBJ1-2; 12 bases are shared with TRBD1. The junction had 4 bases not matched to a gene; V was cut back by 9 bases and J by 5 bases. CDR1 is WSHSY, CDR2 SAAADI, per germline. The CDR3 is 13 residues long.